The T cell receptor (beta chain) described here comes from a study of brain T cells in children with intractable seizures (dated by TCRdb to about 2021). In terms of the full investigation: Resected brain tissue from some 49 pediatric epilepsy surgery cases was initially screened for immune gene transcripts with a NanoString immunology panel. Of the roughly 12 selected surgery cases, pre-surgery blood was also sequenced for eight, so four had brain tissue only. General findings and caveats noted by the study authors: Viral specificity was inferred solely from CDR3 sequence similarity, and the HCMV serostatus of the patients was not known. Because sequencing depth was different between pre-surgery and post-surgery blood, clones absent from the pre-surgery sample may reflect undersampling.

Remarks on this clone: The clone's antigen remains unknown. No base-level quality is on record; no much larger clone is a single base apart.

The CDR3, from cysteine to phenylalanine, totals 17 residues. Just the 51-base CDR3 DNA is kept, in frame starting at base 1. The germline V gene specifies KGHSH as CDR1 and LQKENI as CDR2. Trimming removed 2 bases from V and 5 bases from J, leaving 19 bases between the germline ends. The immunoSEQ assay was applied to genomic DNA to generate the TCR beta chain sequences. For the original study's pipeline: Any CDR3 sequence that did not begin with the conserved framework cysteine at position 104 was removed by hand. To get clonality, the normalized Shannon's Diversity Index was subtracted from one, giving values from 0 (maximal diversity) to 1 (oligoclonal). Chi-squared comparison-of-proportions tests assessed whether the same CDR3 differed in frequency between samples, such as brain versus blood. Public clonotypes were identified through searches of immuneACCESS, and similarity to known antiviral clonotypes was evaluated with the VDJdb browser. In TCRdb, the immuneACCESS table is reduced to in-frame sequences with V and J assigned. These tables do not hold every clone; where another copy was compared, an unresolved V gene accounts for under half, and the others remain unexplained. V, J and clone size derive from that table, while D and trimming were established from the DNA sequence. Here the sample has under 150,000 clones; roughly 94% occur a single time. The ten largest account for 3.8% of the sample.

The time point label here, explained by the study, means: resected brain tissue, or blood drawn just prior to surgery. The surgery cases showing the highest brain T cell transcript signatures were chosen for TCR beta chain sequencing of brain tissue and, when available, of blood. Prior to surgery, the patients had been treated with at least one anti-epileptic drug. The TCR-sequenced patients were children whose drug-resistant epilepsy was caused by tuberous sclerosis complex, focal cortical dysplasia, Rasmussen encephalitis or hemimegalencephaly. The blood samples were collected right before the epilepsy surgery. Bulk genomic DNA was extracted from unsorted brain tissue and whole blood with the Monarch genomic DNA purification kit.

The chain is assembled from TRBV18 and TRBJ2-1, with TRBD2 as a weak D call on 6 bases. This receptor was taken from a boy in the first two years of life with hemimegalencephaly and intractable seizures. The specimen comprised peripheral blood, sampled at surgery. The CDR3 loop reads CASSPRPMGGSDNEQFF. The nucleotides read TGTGCCAGCTCACCAAGGCCCATGGGGGGATCGGACAATGAGCAGTTCTTC.